The 28 T cell receptor beta chains reported below all come from one sample, sequenced in a study of beta chain features in type 1 diabetes. The isolated RNA, all of it, was reverse transcribed, so expressed TCRB transcripts were what got sequenced. Using immunoSEQ multiplex PCR, the repertoire was profiled, and TCRdb retains in-frame clones only, with some absent. The sample includes about 370,000 clones, more than 13% of them seen just once. The material sequenced was naive CD4+ T cells from blood. The receptors were gathered from a young woman in good health.

The gene calls are TRBV30 and TRBJ2-3; 13 bases match TRBD2. The CDR3 extends over 15 amino acids. With 3 bases clipped from V and 3 bases from J, the junction kept 3 bases outside the gene matches. The V gene's germline CDR1 is GTSNPN and CDR2 SVGIG (reference sequence). CDR3 DNA sequence: TGTGCCTGGAGCGGACTAGCGGGAGTAACAGATACGCAGTATTTT. Translated, it gives CAWSGLAGVTDTQYF.

This clone has a single count. The chain recombines TRBV6-5 with TRBJ2-3; D unclear. Trimming took 8 bases from V and 0 from J, leaving 6 bases between them. This CDR3 comprises 12 residues. Germline V gene data show CDR1 as MNHEY and CDR2 as SVGAGI. CDR3 bases: TGTGCCAGCTTCGGTAGCACAGATACGCAGTATTTT. Its translation: CASFGSTDTQYF.

The CDR3 reads CASRTSGTYNEQFF. The DNA for the CDR3 is TGTGCCAGCAGGACTAGCGGCACCTACAATGAGCAGTTCTTC. The rearrangement uses TRBV2 and TRBJ2-1, with 9 bases lining up with TRBD2. This CDR3 spans 14 amino acids. V gave up 6 bases and J gave up 2 bases; unmatched junction bases: 2. The V gene's germline CDR1 is SNHLY and CDR2 FYNNEI.

This clone was counted between two and nine times. This chain links TRBV5-1 with TRBJ2-3; tentative D call: TRBD2 (6 bases). The CDR3 has 15 amino acids. V gave up 0 bases and J gave up 0 bases, with 8 bases separating them. The germline gives CDR1 SGHRS, CDR2 YFSETQ. CDR3 loop: CASSLDGGSTDTQYF. The DNA for the CDR3 is TGCGCCAGCAGCTTGGACGGGGGTAGCACAGATACGCAGTATTTT.

This clone turned up a few times. This sequence joins TRBV28 and TRBJ1-5, with D perhaps matching TRBD1 (5 bases). The V end lost 7 bases, the J end lost 4 bases, and 17 bases lay between the germline ends. The CDR3 length is 15 residues. Germline CDR1 and CDR2: MDHEN and SYDVKM. CDR3 DNA: TGTGCCAGCACCCCACCCGGGGGTTGGAATCAGCCCCAGCATTTT. Amino acid sequence: CASTPPGGWNQPQHF.

This clone was recorded a few times. This sequence joins TRBV4-1 and TRBJ2-5; maybe TRBD2 (5 bases). Per germline, CDR1 MGHRA and CDR2 YSYEKL. This CDR3 is built from 14 residues. V lost 0 bases, J lost 7 bases, and 12 bases lay in between. CDR3 DNA: TGCGCCAGCAGCCAAGAGGACCGAGGAGGGACCCAGTACTTC. Protein: CASSQEDRGGTQYF.

The chain uses TRBV5-4 and TRBJ1-1; the match to TRBD1 covers 7 bases. The V segment lost 5 bases and the J segment 4 bases; nucleotides outside the gene matches: 5. Per germline, CDR1 SGHNT and CDR2 YYREEE (reference sequence). CDR3 size: 13 residues. The CDR3 sequence: CASRLQGGTEAFF. CDR3 DNA sequence: TGTGCCAGCAGACTTCAGGGGGGCACTGAAGCTTTCTTT.

This clone was observed a few times. The gene calls are TRBV4-2 and TRBJ1-1, with no clear D. The ends were cut back, 3 bases at V and 9 bases at J, with 8 bases in the middle. This CDR3 has 11 amino acids. Germline lookup yields CDR1 LGHNA and CDR2 YNFKEQ. The CDR3 protein is CASSQAGKAFF. The CDR3 bases are TGTGCCAGCAGCCAGGCGGGGAAAGCTTTCTTT.

There are a few counts of this clone. The chain has TRBV18 and TRBJ2-3; possibly TRBD1 for D (6 bases). This CDR3 spans 15 amino acids. The germline V and J ends were trimmed by 6 bases and 5 bases, with 18 bases remaining between them. In germline, CDR1 is KGHSH, CDR2 LQKENI. CDR3 amino acids: CASSAGTRAIDTQYF. The DNA of the CDR3 is TGTGCCAGCTCGGCCGGGACACGAGCGATAGATACGCAGTATTTT.

This chain uses TRBV18 with TRBJ1-1, with D maybe TRBD1 (5 bases). The germline CDR1 and CDR2 sequences are KGHSH and LQKENI. The CDR3 totals 14 residues. V was trimmed by 3 bases and J by 1 base, leaving 9 bases between them. The CDR3 DNA is TGTGCCAGCTCACCGCTCACAGGGAACACTGAAGCTTTCTTT. Its translation is CASSPLTGNTEAFF.

The chain links TRBV19 to TRBJ2-5; D gene unclear. This CDR3 is built from 12 residues. Germline CDR1 is LNHDA and CDR2 is SQIVND (reference sequence). Between the trimmed V and J ends, which lost 6 bases and 4 bases, there was a span of 9 bases. The CDR3 nucleotides read TGTGCCAGTAGAGCTAGAGGAGAGACCCAGTACTTC. Protein: CASRARGETQYF. The full variable domain, with the rest looked up from reference TRBV19 and TRBJ2-5, is DGGITQSPKYLFRKEGQNVTLSCEQNLNHDAMYWYRQDPGQGLRLIYYSQIVNDFQKGDIAEGYSVSREKKESFPLTVTSAQKNPTAFYLCASRARGETQYFGPGTRLLVL.

This clone was counted between two and nine times. The rearrangement links TRBV28 to TRBJ1-5, with D unclear. This CDR3 region has 11 residues. V was shortened by 5 bases and J by 11 bases, with 10 bases between the two germline ends. In germline, CDR1 is MDHEN, CDR2 SYDVKM. The CDR3 DNA reads as TGTGCCAGCAGTGGGCGGGCGACCCAGCATTTT. Translation: CASSGRATQHF.

About this clone: The sample has other DNA sequences that encode this CDR3 too. V is TRBV5-1 and J is TRBJ2-1; 7 bases are a match to TRBD2. Germline V gene lookup returns CDR1 SGHRS and CDR2 YFSETQ. The V segment lost 2 bases and the J segment 1 base; nucleotides outside the gene matches: 6. This CDR3 spans 16 amino acids. The CDR3 nucleotides read TGCGCCAGCAGCTTCTTAGCGGGTGGTTCCTACAATGAGCAGTTCTTC. It translates to CASSFLAGGSYNEQFF.

CDR3 sequence reads: CSVDGQRELSTDTQYF. In nucleotides, the CDR3 is TGCAGCGTTGATGGGCAGCGGGAACTATCCACAGATACGCAGTATTTT. This sequence joins TRBV29-1 and TRBJ2-3, with 7 bases aligning to TRBD2. The V gene's germline CDR1 is SQVTM and CDR2 ANQGSEA. The CDR3 runs 16 residues. V shed 3 bases and J 2 bases; nucleotides not matched to a gene: 11.

In this sample, this clone turned up a few times. The genes are TRBV5-1 and TRBJ1-5, with 10 bases identical to TRBD1. Losses at the gene ends were 4 bases for V and 1 base for J; bases not matched to a gene: 2. CDR3 length: 15 residues. CDR1 is SGHRS and CDR2 is YFSETQ in the germline V gene. CDR3 DNA sequence: TGCGCCAGCAGCCCGGGACAGGGGAGCAATCAGCCCCAGCATTTT. The encoded protein is CASSPGQGSNQPQHF. Complete variable domain (other parts from reference TRBV5-1 and TRBJ1-5): KAGVTQTPRYLIKTRGQQVTLSCSPISGHRSVSWYQQTPGQGLQFLFEYFSETQRNKGNFPGRFSGRQFSNSRSEMNVSTLELGDSALYLCASSPGQGSNQPQHFGDGTRLSIL.

V gene TRBV28 combines with J gene TRBJ2-1; TRBD2 matches at 8 bases. V dropped 6 bases and J dropped 8; count of bases not matched to a gene: 12. Germline V gives CDR1 MDHEN, CDR2 SYDVKM. The CDR3 is made up of 15 amino acids. The CDR3: CASSLRSGAPDEQFF. The DNA for the CDR3 is TGTGCCAGCAGCCTCCGTAGCGGGGCCCCGGATGAGCAGTTCTTC.

The V and J genes are TRBV7-2 and TRBJ2-5, with 10 bases matching TRBD2. This CDR3 region has 15 residues. Germline V gene lookup returns CDR1 SGHTA and CDR2 FQGNSA. Trimming removed 4 bases from V and 2 bases from J; junction bases left unmatched: 4. The CDR3: CASSSSGRAQETQYF. As DNA, the CDR3 is TGTGCCAGCAGCTCGAGCGGGAGGGCACAAGAGACCCAGTACTTC. Complete variable domain (other parts from reference TRBV7-2 and TRBJ2-5): GAGVSQSPSNKVTEKGKDVELRCDPISGHTALYWYRQSLGQGLEFLIYFQGNSAPDKSGLPSDRFSAERTGGSVSTLTIQRTQQEDSAVYLCASSSSGRAQETQYFGPGTRLLVL.

Only a few counts were recorded for this clone. The CDR3 sequence is CASSPAGRLTEAFF. CDR3 sequence (DNA): TGTGCCAGCAGCCCGGCCGGGAGACTCACTGAAGCTTTCTTT. The chain links TRBV7-9 to TRBJ1-1; D uncertain. The CDR3 length is 14 residues. The V gene lost 5 bases and the J gene lost 4 bases, with 14 bases spanning the gap. Germline V lookup: CDR1 SEHNR, CDR2 FQNEAQ (reference sequence).

This clone showed up just a few times. The gene calls are TRBV5-6 and TRBJ1-1; weak D call: TRBD1 (6 bases). The germline V gene has CDR1 SGHDT and CDR2 YYEEEE. Trimming left V 4 bases short and J 2 bases short, with 15 bases between. CDR3 length equals 15 residues. The CDR3 region is CASSLLQGANTEAFF. As DNA, the CDR3 is TGTGCCAGCAGCCTGTTACAGGGAGCTAACACTGAAGCTTTCTTT.

V gene TRBV15 combines with J gene TRBJ2-7; 7 positions agree with TRBD1. Trimming took 2 bases from V and 0 from J; bases not matched to a gene: 4. The CDR3 contains 15 residues. CDR1 LNHNV and CDR2 YYDKDF come from the germline V gene (reference sequence). CDR3 sequence: CATSRHRDSSYEQYF. CDR3 DNA sequence: TGTGCCACCAGCAGACACCGGGACAGCTCCTACGAGCAGTACTTC. Combining the CDR3 with reference TRBV15 and TRBJ2-7 gives the whole variable domain DAMVIQNPRYQVTQFGKPVTLSCSQTLNHNVMYWYQQKSSQAPKLLFHYYDKDFNNEADTPDNFQSRRPNTSFCFLDIRSPGLGDTAMYLCATSRHRDSSYEQYFGPGTRLTVT.

V gene TRBV19 combines with J gene TRBJ2-7; 9 bases line up with TRBD1. Germline V gene lookup returns CDR1 LNHDA and CDR2 SQIVND (reference sequence). This CDR3 spans 16 amino acids. J was trimmed by 3 bases and V by 7 bases; bases with no gene match: 13. The DNA for the CDR3 is TGTGCCAGTAAGCGAAACGACCGGGACAGGGTCTACGAGCAGTACTTC. Amino acid sequence: CASKRNDRDRVYEQYF. Together with reference TRBV19 and TRBJ2-7, the CDR3 gives the full variable domain: DGGITQSPKYLFRKEGQNVTLSCEQNLNHDAMYWYRQDPGQGLRLIYYSQIVNDFQKGDIAEGYSVSREKKESFPLTVTSAQKNPTAFYLCASKRNDRDRVYEQYFGPGTRLTVT.

This clone was detected once. The V gene is TRBV5-1, the J gene TRBJ1-1, with 11 bases matching TRBD1. The germline gives CDR1 SGHRS, CDR2 YFSETQ. Losses at the gene ends were 7 bases for V and 0 bases for J; bases not matched to a gene: 5. The CDR3 length is 15 residues. CDR3 in amino acids: CASSPGQGVNTEAFF. Written as DNA, the CDR3 is TGCGCCAGCTCTCCGGGACAGGGGGTGAACACTGAAGCTTTCTTT.

The chain has TRBV27 and TRBJ2-4, with a possible D match to TRBD1 (5 bases). The CDR3 consists of 16 residues. Germline lookup yields CDR1 MNHEY and CDR2 SMNVEV (reference sequence). The V gene lost 8 bases and the J gene lost 4 bases, with 21 bases spanning the gap. In DNA, the CDR3 is TGTGCCAGCGGGGCCACTTTAGCTTTACAGAAAAACATTCAGTACTTC. This codes for CASGATLALQKNIQYF.

As regards this clone: This specimen includes other DNA sequences encoding the same CDR3. The rearrangement uses TRBV9 and TRBJ2-1, with D maybe TRBD1 (5 bases). Germline assignment: CDR1 SGDLS and CDR2 YYNGEE. Trimming pared 0 bases from V and 0 bases from J, leaving 7 bases between. This CDR3 region has 15 residues. The CDR3 coding sequence is TGTGCCAGCAGCGTAGACCAGGGCTCCTACAATGAGCAGTTCTTC. Translating gives CASSVDQGSYNEQFF.

The DNA for the CDR3 is TGCGCCAGCAGCCCCGAGGTAACAGATACGCAGTATTTT. Its protein is CASSPEVTDTQYF. The gene calls are TRBV5-1 and TRBJ2-3; unclear D gene. V was cut by 4 bases and J by 3 bases, with 9 bases left in between. This CDR3 has 13 residues. CDR1 and CDR2 from the germline V gene are SGHRS and YFSETQ.

V is TRBV29-1 and J is TRBJ2-5, with D unresolved. V was trimmed by 7 bases and J by 4 bases, leaving 10 bases between them. Germline assignment: CDR1 SQVTM and CDR2 ANQGSEA. The CDR3 is 11 residues long. Here the CDR3 reads CSALPGETQYF. The CDR3 DNA reads TGCAGCGCTCTCCCGGGAGAGACCCAGTACTTC.

This clone showed up just a few times. Other DNA sequences in the sample encode the same CDR3. The chain links TRBV6-5 to TRBJ2-7; D perhaps matches TRBD1 (6 bases). The CDR3 spans 13 residues. Germline V lookup: CDR1 MNHEY, CDR2 SVGAGI. V dropped 6 bases and J dropped 1 base, with 10 bases sitting between them. The CDR3 spells CASRRDISYEQYF. CDR3 bases: TGTGCCAGCAGACGGGACATTTCCTACGAGCAGTACTTC.

A few counts support this clone. The rearrangement uses TRBV30 and TRBJ2-1; D is possibly TRBD1 (6 bases). CDR1 is GTSNPN and CDR2 is SVGIG in the germline V gene (reference sequence). Trimming took off 5 bases at V and 10 bases at J, with 12 bases between the two ends. This CDR3 comprises 11 residues. The CDR3 DNA reads TGTGCCTGGGTGACAGGACGGGAGCAGTTCTTC. The encoded protein is CAWVTGREQFF.